These 10 T cell receptor beta chains were sequenced from one sample in a study of T cells in Graves' hyperthyroidism and ophthalmopathy. Amplified TCR beta CDR3 regions derived from RNA transcripts. The HTBI primer set was used in a first-round RT-PCR of the TCR CDR3. Using its own MiXCR run on the multiplex PCR reads, TCRdb lists one record per CDR3 protein. Of about 540,000 distinct CDR3 sequences listed, more than 45% are singletons. Specimen: peripheral blood or thyroid tissue (not recorded which). These receptors were taken from a woman aged 18-29 years with Graves' hyperthyroidism.

Only a few counts were recorded for this clonotype. Mismatch with germline at one junction end may stem from a read error. As DNA, the CDR3 is TGTGCCACCAGTGATTTTGCTAGCCCCCTCTCCACCGGGGAGCTGTTTTTT. Its translation: CATSDFASPLSTGELFF. The chain links TRBV10-3 to TRBJ2-2; tentative D call: TRBD2 (5 bases). The V gene's germline CDR1 is ENHRY and CDR2 SYGVKD. CDR3 length equals 17 residues.

This clonotype was observed many times. The V call is TRBV19, the J call TRBJ2-2; the D gene is possibly TRBD2 (5 bases). Germline V CDR1 and CDR2: LNHDA, SQIVND (reference sequence). V lost 5 bases and J lost 6, with 22 bases in between. This CDR3 contains 17 residues. The CDR3 spells CASSLTPHTLAAGELFF. In DNA, the CDR3 is TGTGCCAGTAGTCTAACCCCCCACACTCTAGCCGCCGGGGAGCTGTTTTTT. Full variable domain (rest looked up from reference TRBV19 and TRBJ2-2): DGGITQSPKYLFRKEGQNVTLSCEQNLNHDAMYWYRQDPGQGLRLIYYSQIVNDFQKGDIAEGYSVSREKKESFPLTVTSAQKNPTAFYLCASSLTPHTLAAGELFFGEGSRLTVL.

The rearrangement joins TRBV7-8 to TRBJ2-2, with 8 bases matching TRBD2. Trimming cost V 3 bases and J 7 bases; bases outside gene matches: 4. The CDR3 is made up of 14 amino acids. Looked up from germline, CDR1 is SGHVS and CDR2 is FQNEAQ. The CDR3 DNA reads as TGTGCCAGCAGCTTCTCAGGGACTAGCGGGGAGCTGTTTTTT. It codes for CASSFSGTSGELFF.

In DNA, the CDR3 is TGCAGCGTTGAAATGGCGGAGGCGGACAGGAGATATGGCTACACCTTC. Encoded protein: CSVEMAEADRRYGYTF. V and J are TRBV29-1 and TRBJ1-2, with 7 bases aligning to TRBD1. Germline V lookup: CDR1 SQVTM, CDR2 ANQGSEA. The V segment lost 2 bases and the J segment 5 bases; nucleotides outside the gene matches: 14. The CDR3 sequence is 16 residues long.

The J gene is TRBJ1-4, the V gene TRBV20-1; D is uncertain. Germline-derived CDR1 and CDR2 are DFQATT and SNEGSKA (reference sequence). This CDR3 spans 14 amino acids. Trimming pared 3 bases from V and 6 bases from J, leaving 14 bases between. CDR3 bases: TGCAGTGCTAGGGAGCGGGAGTCGGATGAAAAACTGTTTTTT. Residues: CSARERESDEKLFF.

The rearrangement joins TRBV7-2 to TRBJ1-2; D unresolved. Trimming left V 5 bases short and J 2 bases short, with 18 bases between. The CDR3 loop spans 16 amino acids. Germline loops: CDR1 SGHTA, CDR2 FQGNSA. The CDR3 is CASSPIGLLSNYGYTF. The DNA of the CDR3 is TGTGCCAGCAGCCCCATCGGACTTCTTTCGAACTATGGCTACACCTTC.

This clonotype was observed a handful of times. The genes are TRBV24-1 and TRBJ2-3; possibly TRBD2 for D (6 bases). This CDR3 comprises 17 residues. Germline-derived CDR1 and CDR2 are KGHDR and SFDVKD. V lost 1 base and J 3 bases, leaving 16 bases between the germline ends. The DNA of the CDR3 is TGTGCCACCAGTGATTTTTCGGCGGCCAGCGGGACAGATACGCAGTATTTT. Translated: CATSDFSAASGTDTQYF.

J is TRBJ2-3 and V is TRBV2; D possibly corresponds to TRBD2 (6 bases). Germline lookup yields CDR1 SNHLY and CDR2 FYNNEI. Trimming removed 6 bases from V and 2 bases from J, with 9 bases in between. The CDR3 length is 13 residues. CDR3 bases: TGTGCCAGCAGAGCGGGTGCCACAGATACGCAGTATTTT. It is translated as CASRAGATDTQYF.

The table lists this clonotype with many counts. The rearrangement uses TRBV6-4 and TRBJ1-2; 12 nucleotides line up with TRBD1. The length of the CDR3 is 14 residues. Germline V gene data show CDR1 as MRHNA and CDR2 as SNTAGT. After removal of 0 bases from V and 8 bases from J, the junction contained 1 base not matched to a gene. CDR3 nucleotides: TGTGCCAGCAGTGACTCCGGGACAGGGGGCGGCTACACCTTC. This gives the protein CASSDSGTGGGYTF.

Ten or more counts support this clonotype. The gene calls are TRBV5-1 and TRBJ1-1; TRBD1 matches at 7 bases. The germline V gene encodes CDR1 SGHRS and CDR2 YFSETQ. V lost 1 base, J lost 6 bases, and 3 bases stayed unmatched. The CDR3 spans 13 residues. This CDR3 is CASSLKGAAEAFF. The CDR3 bases are TGCGCCAGCAGCTTGAAGGGGGCCGCTGAAGCTTTCTTT.